This TCR beta chain derives from a study of T cell responses to AZD1222 COVID-19 vaccine. Regarding this clone: Its antigen is unknown.

Regarding the study as a whole: The sample set comprised mostly white British donors with more females, and clonal diversity was possibly underestimated. Following two doses of AZD1222, Spike-specific TCR breadth and depth rose.

CDR1 is ENHRY and CDR2 is SYGVKD in the germline V gene. V lost 7 bases and J lost 1, with 10 bases in between. CDR3 length equals 13 residues. Libraries were prepared by immunoSEQ multiplex PCR; TCRdb keeps only in-frame clonotypes and omits some of them. The data contain 140,000 to 150,000 clones, about 92% of them singletons. The sequence derives from an adult in good health. Sequences were derived from peripheral blood, sampled on day 0 of AZD1222 vaccination. V usage is TRBV10-3 and J usage is TRBJ1-2; D remains ambiguous. This CDR3 is CAITQSLNYGYTF. Written as DNA, the CDR3 is TGTGCCATCACCCAGAGTCTTAACTATGGCTACACCTTC.